The T cell receptor (beta chain) under discussion was sequenced for a study of PD-L1 blockade in urothelial cancer. Study as a whole: Patients went on atezolizumab around 2014, receiving 1,200 mg intravenously every 3 weeks. Study results and limitations: At 3 weeks on treatment, tumor-associated clones expanded more with durable benefit.

Method: immunoSEQ multiplex PCR; TCRdb's copy keeps in-frame clones and lacks some. The table records about 51,000 clones, about 86% of them present only once. CDR3 length: 17 amino acids. In germline, CDR1 is LNHDA, CDR2 SQIVND (reference sequence). V gave up 2 bases and J gave up 10 bases; unmatched junction bases: 17. Time point in this sample: pretreatment peripheral blood. Sampling of each patient yielded between 1 and 8 specimens, collected pretreatment and on-treatment. This clone came up once. Its antigen is unknown. This receptor was taken from a man in his fifties or sixties with urothelial cancer. The J gene is TRBJ1-1, the V gene TRBV19; 9 positions agree with TRBD1. Sequenced here: PBMCs, sampled around atezolizumab (anti-PD-L1) treatment. CDR3 sequence (DNA): TGTGCCAGTAGTATAAGGCTCGTCGAGGGACAGGGTCTGGGAGCTTTCTTT. Translated, it gives CASSIRLVEGQGLGAFF.